The TCR beta chain described here comes from a study of blood T cell repertoires in COVID-19. Study-level background: There were acute and convalescent COVID-19 samples, and they came from the United States, Italy and Spain. PBMCs, B-cell-depleted T cells, or T cells provided the cDNA or gDNA that made up the material.

Original handling: The authors estimated nucleated cell counts from reference gene primer amplification. Method: immunoSEQ multiplex PCR; TCRdb's copy keeps in-frame clones and lacks some. The DNA gave D and trimming, while V, J and clone size come from that table. The table records 120,000 to 150,000 clones, 84% of them present only once. The germline V gene encodes CDR1 LGHDT and CDR2 YNNKEL (reference sequence). Trimming pared 5 bases from V and 4 bases from J, leaving 12 bases between. The CDR3 contains 14 residues. The TCR comes from a woman aged 45-65 years in a cohort sampled during active or convalescent COVID-19. Sequenced sample: peripheral blood. The V and J genes are TRBV3-1 (or the pseudogene TRBV3-2) and TRBJ1-5, with D maybe TRBD1 (6 bases). CDR3: CASSYLGQNQPQHF. The CDR3 DNA follows: TGTGCCAGCAGCTACTTAGGACAGAATCAGCCCCAGCATTTT.